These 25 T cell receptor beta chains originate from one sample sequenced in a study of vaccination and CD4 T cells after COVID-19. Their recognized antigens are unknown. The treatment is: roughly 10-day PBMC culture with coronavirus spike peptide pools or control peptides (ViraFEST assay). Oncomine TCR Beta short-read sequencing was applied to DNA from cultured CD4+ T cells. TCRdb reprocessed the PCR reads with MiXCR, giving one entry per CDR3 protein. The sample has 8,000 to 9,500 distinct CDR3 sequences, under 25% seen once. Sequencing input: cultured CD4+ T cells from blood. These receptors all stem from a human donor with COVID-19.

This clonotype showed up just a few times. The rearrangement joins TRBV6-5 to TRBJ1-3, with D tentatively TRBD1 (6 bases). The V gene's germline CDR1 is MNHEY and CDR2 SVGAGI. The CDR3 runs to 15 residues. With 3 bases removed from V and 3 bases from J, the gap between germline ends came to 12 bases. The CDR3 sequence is CASSYGRGLGNTIYF. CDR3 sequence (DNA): TGTGCCAGCAGTTATGGCAGGGGCCTTGGAAACACCATATATTTT.

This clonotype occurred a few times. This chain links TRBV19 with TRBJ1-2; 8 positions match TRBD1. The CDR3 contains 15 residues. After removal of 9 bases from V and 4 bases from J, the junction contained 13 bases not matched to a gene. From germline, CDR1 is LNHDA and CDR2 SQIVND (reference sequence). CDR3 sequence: CASRILQGVGYGYTF. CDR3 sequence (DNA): TGTGCCAGCAGAATCCTACAGGGGGTGGGCTATGGCTACACCTTC. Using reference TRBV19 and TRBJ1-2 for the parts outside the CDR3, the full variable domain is DGGITQSPKYLFRKEGQNVTLSCEQNLNHDAMYWYRQDPGQGLRLIYYSQIVNDFQKGDIAEGYSVSREKKESFPLTVTSAQKNPTAFYLCASRILQGVGYGYTFGSGTRLTVV.

CDR3: CASSLRNRGRGNQPQHF. The CDR3 DNA reads as TGTGCCAGCAGTTTAAGGAATCGGGGCAGGGGCAATCAGCCCCAGCATTTT. The gene calls are TRBV28 and TRBJ1-5; D might be TRBD1 (5 bases). Germline V gene data show CDR1 as MDHEN and CDR2 as SYDVKM. This CDR3 has 17 amino acids. V was cut by 2 bases and J by 2 bases, with 16 bases left in between. The full variable domain, with the rest looked up from reference TRBV28 and TRBJ1-5, is DVKVTQSSRYLVKRTGEKVFLECVQDMDHENMFWYRQDPGLGLRLIYFSYDVKMKEKGDIPEGYSVSREKKERFSLILESASTNQTSMYLCASSLRNRGRGNQPQHFGDGTRLSIL.

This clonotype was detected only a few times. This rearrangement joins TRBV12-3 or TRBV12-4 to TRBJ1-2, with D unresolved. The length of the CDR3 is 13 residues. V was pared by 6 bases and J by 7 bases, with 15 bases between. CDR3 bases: TGTGCCAGCAGCCCTATTTCCCTCGGTGGCTACACCTTC. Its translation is CASSPISLGGYTF.

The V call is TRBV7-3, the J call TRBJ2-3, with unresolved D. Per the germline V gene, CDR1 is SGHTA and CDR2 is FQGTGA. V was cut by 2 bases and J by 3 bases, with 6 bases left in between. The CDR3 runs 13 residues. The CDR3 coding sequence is TGTGCCAGCAGCTTAGACGGGACAGATACGCAGTATTTT. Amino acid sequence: CASSLDGTDTQYF.

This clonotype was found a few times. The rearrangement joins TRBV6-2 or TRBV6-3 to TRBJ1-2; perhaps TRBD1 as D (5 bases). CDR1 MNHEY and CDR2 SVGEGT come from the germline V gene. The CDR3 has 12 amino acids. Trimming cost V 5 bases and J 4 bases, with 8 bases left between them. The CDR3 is CASSDSLYGYTF. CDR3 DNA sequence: TGTGCCAGCAGTGACAGCCTCTATGGCTACACCTTC.

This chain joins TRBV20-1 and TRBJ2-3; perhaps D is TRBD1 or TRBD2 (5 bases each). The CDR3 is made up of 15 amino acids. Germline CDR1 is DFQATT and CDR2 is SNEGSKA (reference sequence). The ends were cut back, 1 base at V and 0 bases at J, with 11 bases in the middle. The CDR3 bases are TGCAGTGCTAGAGGGGGGTCTACCAGCACAGATACGCAGTATTTT. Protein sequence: CSARGGSTSTDTQYF.

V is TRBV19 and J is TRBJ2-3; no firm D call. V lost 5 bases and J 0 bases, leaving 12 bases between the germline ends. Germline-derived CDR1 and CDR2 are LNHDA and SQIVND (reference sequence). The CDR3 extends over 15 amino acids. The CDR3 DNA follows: TGTGCCAGTAGTTCTACTCGATCTAGCACAGATACGCAGTATTTT. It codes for CASSSTRSSTDTQYF.

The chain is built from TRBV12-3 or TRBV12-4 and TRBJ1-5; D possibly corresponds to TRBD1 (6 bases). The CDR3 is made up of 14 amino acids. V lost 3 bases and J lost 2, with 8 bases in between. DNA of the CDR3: TGTGCCAGCAGTTTTAGGACAGGCAATCAGCCCCAGCATTTT. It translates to CASSFRTGNQPQHF.

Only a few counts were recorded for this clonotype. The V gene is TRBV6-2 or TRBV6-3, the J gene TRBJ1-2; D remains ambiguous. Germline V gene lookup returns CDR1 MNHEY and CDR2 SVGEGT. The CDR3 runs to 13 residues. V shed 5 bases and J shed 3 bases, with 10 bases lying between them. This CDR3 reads CASSGVTHYGYTF. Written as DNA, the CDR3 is TGTGCCAGCAGTGGCGTCACGCACTATGGCTACACCTTC.

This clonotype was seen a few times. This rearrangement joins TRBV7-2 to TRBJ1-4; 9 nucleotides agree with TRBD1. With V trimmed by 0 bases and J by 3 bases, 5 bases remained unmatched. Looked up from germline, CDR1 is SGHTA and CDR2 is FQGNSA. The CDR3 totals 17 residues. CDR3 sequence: CASSLAGTGLPNEKLFF. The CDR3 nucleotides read TGTGCCAGCAGCTTAGCCGGGACAGGGTTGCCTAATGAAAAACTGTTTTTT.

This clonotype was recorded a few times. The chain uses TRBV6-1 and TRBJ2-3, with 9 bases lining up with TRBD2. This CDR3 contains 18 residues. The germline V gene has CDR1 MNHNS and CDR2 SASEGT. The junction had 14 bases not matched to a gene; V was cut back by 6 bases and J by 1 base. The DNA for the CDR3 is TGTGCCAGCAGCCCGCTCGGGCGGGGGGGCTTGGGCACAGATACGCAGTATTTT. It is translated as CASSPLGRGGLGTDTQYF.

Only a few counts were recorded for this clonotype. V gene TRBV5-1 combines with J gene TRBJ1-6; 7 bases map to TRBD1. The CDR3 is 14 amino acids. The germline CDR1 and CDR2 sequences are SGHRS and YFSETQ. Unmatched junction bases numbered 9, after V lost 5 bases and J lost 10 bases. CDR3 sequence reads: CASSFQTGQSPLHF. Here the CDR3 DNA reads TGCGCCAGCAGTTTCCAGACAGGGCAATCACCCCTCCACTTT.

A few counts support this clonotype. The CDR3 DNA reads TGTGCCAGCAGTGGTAGAGCCGGACAGGGTGTGGAGACCCAGTACTTC. This codes for CASSGRAGQGVETQYF. The chain has TRBV6-2 or TRBV6-3 and TRBJ2-5; 8 nucleotides line up with TRBD1. The V segment lost 5 bases and the J segment 5 bases; nucleotides outside the gene matches: 13. Germline V lookup: CDR1 MNHEY, CDR2 SVGEGT. This CDR3 has 16 residues.

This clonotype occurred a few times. The CDR3, as DNA: TGTGCCAGCAGTCCGACAGGGGGCGTTGGTACAGATACGCAGTATTTT. This translates into CASSPTGGVGTDTQYF. This chain uses TRBV7-6 with TRBJ2-3; TRBD1 aligns across 10 bases. Germline CDR1 and CDR2: SGHVS and FNYEAQ. The V segment lost 6 bases and the J segment 3 bases; nucleotides outside the gene matches: 9. CDR3 size: 16 residues. Drawing the rest from reference TRBV7-6 and TRBJ2-3, the complete variable domain is GAGVSQSPRYKVTKRGQDVALRCDPISGHVSLYWYRQALGQGPEFLTYFNYEAQQDKSGLPNDRFSAERPEGSISTLTIQRTEQRDSAMYRCASSPTGGVGTDTQYFGPGTRLTVL.

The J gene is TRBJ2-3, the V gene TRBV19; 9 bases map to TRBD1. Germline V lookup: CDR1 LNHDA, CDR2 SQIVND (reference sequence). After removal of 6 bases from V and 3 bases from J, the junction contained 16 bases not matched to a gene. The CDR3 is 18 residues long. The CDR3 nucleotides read TGTGCCAGTAGCGGCTCGGGGAGGGGGACAGGGACAACAGATACGCAGTATTTT. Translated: CASSGSGRGTGTTDTQYF.

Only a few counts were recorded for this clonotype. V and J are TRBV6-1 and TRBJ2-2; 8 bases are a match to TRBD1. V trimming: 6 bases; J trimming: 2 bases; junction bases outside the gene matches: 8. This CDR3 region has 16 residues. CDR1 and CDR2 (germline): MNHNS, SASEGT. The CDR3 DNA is TGTGCCAGCAGGCTATTCGGGACAGGAAACACCGGGGAGCTGTTTTTT. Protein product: CASRLFGTGNTGELFF.

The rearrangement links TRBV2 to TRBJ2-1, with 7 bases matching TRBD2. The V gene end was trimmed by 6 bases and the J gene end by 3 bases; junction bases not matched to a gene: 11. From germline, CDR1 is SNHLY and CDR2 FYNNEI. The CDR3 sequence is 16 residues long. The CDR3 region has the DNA TGTGCCAGCAGACAAAGCGGGGTCGACTTCTACAATGAGCAGTTCTTC. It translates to CASRQSGVDFYNEQFF.

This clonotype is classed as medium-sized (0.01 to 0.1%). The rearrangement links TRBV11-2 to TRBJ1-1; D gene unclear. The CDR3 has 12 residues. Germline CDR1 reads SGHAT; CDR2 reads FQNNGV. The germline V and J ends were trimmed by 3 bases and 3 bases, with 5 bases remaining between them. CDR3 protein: CASSFRDTEAFF. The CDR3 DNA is TGTGCCAGCAGCTTCCGGGACACTGAAGCTTTCTTT. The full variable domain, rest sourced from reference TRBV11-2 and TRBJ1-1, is EAGVAQSPRYKIIEKRQSVAFWCNPISGHATLYWYQQILGQGPKLLIQFQNNGVVDDSQLPKDRFSAERLKGVDSTLKIQPAKLEDSAVYLCASSFRDTEAFFGQGTRLTVV.

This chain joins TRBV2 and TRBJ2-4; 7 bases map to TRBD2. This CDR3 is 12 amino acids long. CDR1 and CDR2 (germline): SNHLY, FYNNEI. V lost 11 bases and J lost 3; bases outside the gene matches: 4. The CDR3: CADRDYKNIQYF. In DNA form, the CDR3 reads TGTGCCGACCGGGACTACAAAAACATTCAGTACTTC.

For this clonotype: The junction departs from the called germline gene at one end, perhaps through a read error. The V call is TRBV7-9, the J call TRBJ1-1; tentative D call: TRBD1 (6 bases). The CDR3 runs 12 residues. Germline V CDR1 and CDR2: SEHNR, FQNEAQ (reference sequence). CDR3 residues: CASSLAIQGAFF. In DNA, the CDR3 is TGTGCCAGCAGTTTAGCGATTCAGGGGGCTTTCTTT.

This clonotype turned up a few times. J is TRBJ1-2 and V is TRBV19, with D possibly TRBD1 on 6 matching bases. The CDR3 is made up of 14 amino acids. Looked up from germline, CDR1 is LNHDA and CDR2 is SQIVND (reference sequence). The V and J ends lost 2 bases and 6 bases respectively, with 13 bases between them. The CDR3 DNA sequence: TGTGCCAGTAGTATATCCCCTACAGGGCATGGCTACACCTTC. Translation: CASSISPTGHGYTF.

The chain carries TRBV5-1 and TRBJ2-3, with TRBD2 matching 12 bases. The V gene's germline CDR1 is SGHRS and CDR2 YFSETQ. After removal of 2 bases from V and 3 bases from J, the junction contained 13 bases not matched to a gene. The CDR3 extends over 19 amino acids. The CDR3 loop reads CASSLPTFRTSGMTDTQYF. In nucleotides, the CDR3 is TGCGCCAGCAGCTTACCAACCTTCCGGACTAGCGGGATGACAGATACGCAGTATTTT.

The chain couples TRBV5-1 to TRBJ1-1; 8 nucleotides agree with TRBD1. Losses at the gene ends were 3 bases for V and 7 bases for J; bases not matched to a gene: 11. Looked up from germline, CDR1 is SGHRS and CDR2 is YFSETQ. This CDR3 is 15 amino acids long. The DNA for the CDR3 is TGCGCCAGCAGCTCATACCCGGGACAGGTGGTTGAAGCTTTCTTT. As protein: CASSSYPGQVVEAFF.

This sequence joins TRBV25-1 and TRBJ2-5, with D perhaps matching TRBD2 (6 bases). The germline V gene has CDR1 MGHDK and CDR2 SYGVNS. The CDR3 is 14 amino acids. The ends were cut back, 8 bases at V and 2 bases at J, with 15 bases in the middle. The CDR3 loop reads CASSPPAGQETQYF. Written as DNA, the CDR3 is TGTGCCAGCTCCCCACCGGCGGGGCAAGAGACCCAGTACTTC.